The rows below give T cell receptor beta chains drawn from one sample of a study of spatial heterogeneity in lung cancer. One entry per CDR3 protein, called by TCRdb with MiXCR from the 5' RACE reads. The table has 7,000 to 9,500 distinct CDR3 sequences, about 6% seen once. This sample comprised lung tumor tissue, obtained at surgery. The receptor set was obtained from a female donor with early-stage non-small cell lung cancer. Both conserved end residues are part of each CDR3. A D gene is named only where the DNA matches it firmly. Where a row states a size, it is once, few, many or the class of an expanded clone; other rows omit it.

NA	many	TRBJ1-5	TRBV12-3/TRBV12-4	TGTGCCAGCAGCCCCCCAGGAGGAATAGATCAGCCCCAGCATTTT	CASSPPGGIDQPQHF
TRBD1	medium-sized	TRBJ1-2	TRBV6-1	TGTGCCAGCAGTTCGGGACAGGGGTCGAGGACCTTC	CASSSGQGSRTF
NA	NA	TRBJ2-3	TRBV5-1	TGCGCCAGCAGCTTGGAACCGGGGCCAGATACGCAGTATTTT	CASSLEPGPDTQYF
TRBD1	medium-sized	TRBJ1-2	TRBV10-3	TGTGCCATCAGTGAGTCGGGTACAGGGGTCGGCGGCTACACCTTC	CAISESGTGVGGYTF
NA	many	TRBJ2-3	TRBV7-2	TGTGCCAGCAGCTTAGAATCTCGCACAGATACGCAGTATTTT	CASSLESRTDTQYF
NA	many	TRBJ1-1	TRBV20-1	TGCAGTGCTAGGGGGGGGCAGGGCCAGGGAATGAACACTGAAGCTTTCTTT	CSARGGQGQGMNTEAFF
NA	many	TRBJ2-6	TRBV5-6	TGTGCCAGCAGCTTGGGGCAGGGCCAAAACTCTGGGGCCAACGTCCTGACTTTC	CASSLGQGQNSGANVLTF
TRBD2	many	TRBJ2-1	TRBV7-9	TGTGCCAGCAGCCCTTCCCCCGGGACTAGCTCCTACAATGAGCAGTTCTTC	CASSPSPGTSSYNEQFF
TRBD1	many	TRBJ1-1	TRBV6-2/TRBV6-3	TGTGCCAGCAGTTACCTAAGGACAGGGGGCGGTGAGGCTTTCTTT	CASSYLRTGGGEAFF
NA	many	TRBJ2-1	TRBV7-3	TGTGCCAGCAGCTTAGTAGCTTGGGACAATGAGCAGTTCTTC	CASSLVAWDNEQFF
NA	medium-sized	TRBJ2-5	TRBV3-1	TGTGCCAGCAGCGAACGGGTCGCTAGCGCGATTGGCGAGACCCAGTACTTC	CASSERVASAIGETQYF
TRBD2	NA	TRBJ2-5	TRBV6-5	TGTGCCAGCACCCACGGGTCCGTAGCGGGGGGGCACAAGACCCAGTACTTC	CASTHGSVAGGHKTQYF
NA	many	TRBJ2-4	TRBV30	TGTGCCTGGAGACACGGGGCCAAAAACATTCAGTACTTC	CAWRHGAKNIQYF
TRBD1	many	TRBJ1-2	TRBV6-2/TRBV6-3	TGTGCCAGCAGGCGCCACCCGGGACAGGGAAAGAATGGCTACACCTTC	CASRRHPGQGKNGYTF
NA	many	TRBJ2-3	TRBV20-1	TGCAGTGCTAGAGTTGGGAGCACAGATACGCAGTATTTT	CSARVGSTDTQYF
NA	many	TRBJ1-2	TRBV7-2	TGTGCCAGCAGCTTAGTTGCGGGGCCCTCTGGCTACACCTTC	CASSLVAGPSGYTF
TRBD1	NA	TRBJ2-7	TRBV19	TGTGCCAGCGGACAGGGAGGCAACGAGCAGTACTTC	CASGQGGNEQYF
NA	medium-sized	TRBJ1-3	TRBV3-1	TGTGCCAGCAGCCATCGTGGGTCTGGAAACACCATATATTTT	CASSHRGSGNTIYF
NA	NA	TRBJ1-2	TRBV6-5	TGTGCCAGCAGTTACGGCTATCTCTATGGCTACACCTTC	CASSYGYLYGYTF
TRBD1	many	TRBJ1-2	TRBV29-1	TGCAGCGTTGAAGGGATGACAGGGCATGGCTACACCTTC	CSVEGMTGHGYTF
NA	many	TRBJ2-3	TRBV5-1	TGCGCAGGACGTAGGACAGCTAGCACAGATACGCAGTATTTT	CAGRRTASTDTQYF
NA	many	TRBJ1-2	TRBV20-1	TGCAGTGCCGAAAGAACAGGGAACTATGGCTACACCTTC	CSAERTGNYGYTF
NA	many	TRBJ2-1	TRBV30	TGTGCCTGGATAAAAGTTGGGGACGAGCAGTTCTTC	CAWIKVGDEQFF
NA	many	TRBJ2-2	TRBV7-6	TGTGCCAGCAGCTTAGTACCAGGGACCGGGGAGCTGTTTTTT	CASSLVPGTGELFF
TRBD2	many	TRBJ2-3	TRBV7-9	TGTGCCAGCAGCTTATGGATAGCGGGGGATACGCAGTATTTT	CASSLWIAGDTQYF
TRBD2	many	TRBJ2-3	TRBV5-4	TGTGCCAGCAGGCGGGAGGTTGGCACAGATACGCAGTATTTT	CASRREVGTDTQYF
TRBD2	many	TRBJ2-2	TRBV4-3	TGCGCCAGCAGCCATCCCGGACTAGCGGGAGTCCGCACCGGGGAGCTGTTTTTT	CASSHPGLAGVRTGELFF
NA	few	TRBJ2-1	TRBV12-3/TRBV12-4	TGTGCCAGCAGTCTTGATCCAGACTATAAATGGAAATACAATGAGCAGTTCTTC	CASSLDPDYKWKYNEQFF
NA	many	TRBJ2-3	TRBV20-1	TGCAGTGCTAGTGAAGTGGGAGGCCCTTGGGGCACAGATACGCGGTATTTT	CSASEVGGPWGTDTRYF
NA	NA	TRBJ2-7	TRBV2	TGTGCCAGCAGGGTTGAGGTGCCTCCCTACGAGCAGTACTTC	CASRVEVPPYEQYF
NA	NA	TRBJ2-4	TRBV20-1	TGCAGTGCTTACGGGAGCAGGGTTTCGGACATTCAGTACTTC	CSAYGSRVSDIQYF
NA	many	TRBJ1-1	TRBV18	TGTGCCAGCTCCTCCGGGCAAGGGGCGGACACTGAAGCTTTCTTT	CASSSGQGADTEAFF
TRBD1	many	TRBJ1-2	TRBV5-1	TGCGCCAGCAGCTCACAGGGACAGTCTAACTATGGCTACACCTTC	CASSSQGQSNYGYTF
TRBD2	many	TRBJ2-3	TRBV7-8	TGTGCCAGCAGCGCAGGACTAGCGGGAACAGATACGCAGTATTTT	CASSAGLAGTDTQYF
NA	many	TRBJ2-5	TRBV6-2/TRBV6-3	TGTGCCAGCAGTTATACGGCCTTTCAAGAGACCCAGTACTTC	CASSYTAFQETQYF
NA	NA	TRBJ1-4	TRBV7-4	TGTGCCAGCAGCTTAGACAGAGAAAAACTGTTTTTT	CASSLDREKLFF
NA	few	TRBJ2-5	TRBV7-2	TGTGCCAGCAGCTTAGTAGCTTTCCAAGAGACCCAGTACTTC	CASSLVAFQETQYF
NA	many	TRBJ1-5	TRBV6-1	TGTGCCAGCAGATGGGGTGGGCAGGGCCTAAATCAGCCCCAGCATTTT	CASRWGGQGLNQPQHF
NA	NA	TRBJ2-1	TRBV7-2	TGTGCCAGCAGCTTAGGTCGCGTCTACAATGAGCAGTTCTTC	CASSLGRVYNEQFF
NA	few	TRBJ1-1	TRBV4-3	TGCGCCAGCAGCCAAGAGCAGGGGAGGACCACTGAAGCTTTCTTT	CASSQEQGRTTEAFF
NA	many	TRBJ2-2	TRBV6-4	TGTGCCAGCAGTGACTCAGTGGGCGGGGAGCTGTTTTTT	CASSDSVGGELFF
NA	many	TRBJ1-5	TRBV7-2	TGTGCCAGCAGCTTCTCCCCCGGGGGGCGGAGCAATCAGCCCCAGCATTTT	CASSFSPGGRSNQPQHF
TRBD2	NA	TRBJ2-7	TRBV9	TGTGCCAGCAGCCCGGGACTAGTCCTATCCGAGCAGTACTTC	CASSPGLVLSEQYF
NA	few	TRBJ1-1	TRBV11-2	TGTGCCAGCAGCTTAACGGGGACTGAAGCTTTCTTT	CASSLTGTEAFF
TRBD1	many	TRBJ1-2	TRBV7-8	TGTGCCAGCAGCTTAGGGACAGGGAACTATGGCTACACCTTC	CASSLGTGNYGYTF
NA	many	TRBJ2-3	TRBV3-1	TGTGCCAGCAGCCAAGATTATACTAGTACAGATACGCAGTATTTT	CASSQDYTSTDTQYF
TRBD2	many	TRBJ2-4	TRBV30	TGTGCCTGGACCACTAGCGTCCCAAGCATTCAGTACTTC	CAWTTSVPSIQYF
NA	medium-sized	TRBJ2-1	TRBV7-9	TGTGCCAGCAGCTTAGACAACTTTATCAATGAGCAGTTCTTC	CASSLDNFINEQFF
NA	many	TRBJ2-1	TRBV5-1	TGCGCCAGCAGCTTGGAAGGTGTGTATGAGCAGTTCTTC	CASSLEGVYEQFF
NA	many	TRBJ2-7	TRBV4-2	TGTGCCAGCAGCCAAGAGAGAGTGGACGAGCAGTACTTC	CASSQERVDEQYF
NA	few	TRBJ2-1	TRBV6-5	TGTGCCAGCAGTTACGGGACCCAGGGCGATGAGCAGTTCTTC	CASSYGTQGDEQFF
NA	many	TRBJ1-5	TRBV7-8	TGTGCCAGCAGCTTAGTTCCAGTGTCTGGGGATCAGCCCCAGCATTTT	CASSLVPVSGDQPQHF